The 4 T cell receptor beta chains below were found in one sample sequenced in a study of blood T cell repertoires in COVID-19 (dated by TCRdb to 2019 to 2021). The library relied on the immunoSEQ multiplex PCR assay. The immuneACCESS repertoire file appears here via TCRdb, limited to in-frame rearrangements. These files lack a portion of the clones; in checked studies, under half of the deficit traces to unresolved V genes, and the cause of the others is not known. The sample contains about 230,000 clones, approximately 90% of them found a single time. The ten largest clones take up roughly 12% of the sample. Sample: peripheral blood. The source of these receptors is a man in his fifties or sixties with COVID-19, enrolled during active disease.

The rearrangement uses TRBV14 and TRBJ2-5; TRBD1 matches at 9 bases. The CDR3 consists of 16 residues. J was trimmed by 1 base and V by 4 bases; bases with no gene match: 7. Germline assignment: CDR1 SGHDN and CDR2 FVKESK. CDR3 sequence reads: CASSLWHRGPQETQYF. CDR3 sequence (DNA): TGTGCCAGCAGCCTCTGGCACAGGGGGCCCCAAGAGACCCAGTACTTC. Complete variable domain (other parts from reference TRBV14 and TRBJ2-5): EAGVTQFPSHSVIEKGQTVTLRCDPISGHDNLYWYRRVMGKEIKFLLHFVKESKQDESGMPNNRFLAERTGGTYSTLKVQPAELEDSGVYFCASSLWHRGPQETQYFGPGTRLLVL.

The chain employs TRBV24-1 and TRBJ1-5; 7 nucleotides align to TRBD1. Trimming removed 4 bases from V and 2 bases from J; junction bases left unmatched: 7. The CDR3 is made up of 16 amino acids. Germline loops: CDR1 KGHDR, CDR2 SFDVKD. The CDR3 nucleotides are TGTGCCACCAGTGAGGGGAGGACAGGCGGCAATCAGCCCCAGCATTTT. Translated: CATSEGRTGGNQPQHF.

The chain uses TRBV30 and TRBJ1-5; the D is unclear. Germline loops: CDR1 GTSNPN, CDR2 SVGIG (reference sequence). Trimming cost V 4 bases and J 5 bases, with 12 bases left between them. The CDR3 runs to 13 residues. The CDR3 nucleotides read TGTGCCTGGACAGATGGACTCGATCAGCCCCAGCATTTT. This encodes CAWTDGLDQPQHF. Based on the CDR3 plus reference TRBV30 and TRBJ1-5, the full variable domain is SQTIHQWPATLVQPVGSPLSLECTVEGTSNPNLYWYRQAAGRGLQLLFYSVGIGQISSEVPQNLSASRPQDRQFILSSKKLLLSDSGFYLCAWTDGLDQPQHFGDGTRLSIL.

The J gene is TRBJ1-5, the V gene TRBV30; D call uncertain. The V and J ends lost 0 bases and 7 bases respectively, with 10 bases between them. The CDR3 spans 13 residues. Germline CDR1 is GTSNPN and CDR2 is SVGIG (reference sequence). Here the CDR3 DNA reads TGTGCCTGGAGTGTACAAGAGGGCCAGCCCCAGCATTTT. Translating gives CAWSVQEGQPQHF.